The T cell receptor (beta chain) under discussion was sequenced for a study of CD8+ T cells in alopecia areata. Study observations and caveats: Especially in alopecia totalis/universalis, lesional scalp showed greater clonality than normal scalp did. Treatment with tofacitinib significantly lowered scalp clonality and reduced expanded CD8+ clones among the top 100. Scalp and blood samples kept many expanded lesional clones throughout tofacitinib.

Following extraction, RNA underwent reverse transcription to cDNA, which served as the sequencing template. Repertoires were generated with immunoSEQ multiplex PCR, while TCRdb's copy carries only in-frame clones and drops some. The table has 150,000 to 200,000 clones, 60% seen once. As to this clone: As yet, its antigen is unknown.

The CDR3 runs to 14 residues. The germline CDR1 and CDR2 sequences are SNHLY and FYNNEI. Trimming removed 4 bases at V and 6 bases at J, with 13 bases between. Regarding treatment: oral pan-JAK inhibitor, 5-10 mg twice daily. The sequence derives from a human donor with alopecia areata. Here the sequenced sample was CD4+ T cells sorted from blood, taken at week 24, from a patient treated with tofacitinib. The rearrangement joins TRBV2 to TRBJ2-1; D gene uncertain. For the CDR3, the DNA is TGTGCCAGCAGTGTGGGCCATCTCGGCAATGAGCAGTTCTTC. Its protein is CASSVGHLGNEQFF.